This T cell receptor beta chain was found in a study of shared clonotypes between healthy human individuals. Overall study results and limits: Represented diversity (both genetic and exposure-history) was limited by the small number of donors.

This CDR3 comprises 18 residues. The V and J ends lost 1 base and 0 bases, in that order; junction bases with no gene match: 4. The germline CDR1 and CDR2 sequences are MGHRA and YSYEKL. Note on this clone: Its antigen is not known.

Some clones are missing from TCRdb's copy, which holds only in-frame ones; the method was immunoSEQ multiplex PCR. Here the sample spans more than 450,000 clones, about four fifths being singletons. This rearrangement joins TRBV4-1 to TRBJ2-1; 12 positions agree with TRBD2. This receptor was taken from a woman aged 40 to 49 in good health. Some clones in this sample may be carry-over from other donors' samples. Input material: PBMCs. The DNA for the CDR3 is TGCGCCAGCAGCCAAGCCCTAGCGGGAGGGTCCTCCTACAATGAGCAGTTCTTC. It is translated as CASSQALAGGSSYNEQFF.